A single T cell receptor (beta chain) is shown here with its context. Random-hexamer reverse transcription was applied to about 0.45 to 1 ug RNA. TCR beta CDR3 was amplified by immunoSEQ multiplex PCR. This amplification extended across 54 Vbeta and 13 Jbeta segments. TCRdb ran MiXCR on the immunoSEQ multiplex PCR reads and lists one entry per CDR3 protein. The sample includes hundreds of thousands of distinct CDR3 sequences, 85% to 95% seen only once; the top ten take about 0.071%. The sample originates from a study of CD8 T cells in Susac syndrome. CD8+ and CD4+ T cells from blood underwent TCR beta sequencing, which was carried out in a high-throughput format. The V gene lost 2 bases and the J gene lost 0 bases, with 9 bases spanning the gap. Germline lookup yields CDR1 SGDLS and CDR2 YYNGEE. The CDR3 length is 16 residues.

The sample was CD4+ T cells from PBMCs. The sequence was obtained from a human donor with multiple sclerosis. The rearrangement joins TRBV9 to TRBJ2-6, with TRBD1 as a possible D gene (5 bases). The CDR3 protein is CASSVGRISGANVLTF. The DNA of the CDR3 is TGTGCCAGCAGCGTGGGGCGGATCTCTGGGGCCAACGTCCTGACTTTC. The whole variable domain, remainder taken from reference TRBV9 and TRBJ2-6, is DSGVTQTPKHLITATGQRVTLRCSPRSGDLSVYWYQQSLDQGLQFLIQYYNGEERAKGNILERFSAQQFPDLHSELNLSSLELGDSALYFCASSVGRISGANVLTFGAGSRLTVL.